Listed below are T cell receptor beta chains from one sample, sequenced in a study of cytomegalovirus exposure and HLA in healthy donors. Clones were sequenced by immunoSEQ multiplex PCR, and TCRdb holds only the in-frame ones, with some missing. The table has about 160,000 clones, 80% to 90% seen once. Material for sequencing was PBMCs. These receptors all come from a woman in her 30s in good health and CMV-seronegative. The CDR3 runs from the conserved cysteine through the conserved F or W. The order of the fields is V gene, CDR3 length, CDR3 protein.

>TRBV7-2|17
CASSSRGTLGSYNEQFF
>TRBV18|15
CASSPPGPGDEKLFF
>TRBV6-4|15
CASSDGDSSTDTQYF
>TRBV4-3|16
CASSQGVASVNQPQHF
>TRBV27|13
CASSYQQGTEAFF
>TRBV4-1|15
CASSQVGGSGTEAFF
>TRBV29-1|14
CSVESGSSYNEQFF
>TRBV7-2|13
CASSRRQGQGAFF
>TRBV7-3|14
CASSLGAGGYEQYF
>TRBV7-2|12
CASSRVGDTQYF
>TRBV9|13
CASSGRRINEQFF
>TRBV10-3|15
CASSGLAGGGDTQYF
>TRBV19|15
CASSIGQNPNYGYTF
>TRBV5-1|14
CASSLSTNTDTQYF
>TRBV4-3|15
CASSQDVVTLGEQYF
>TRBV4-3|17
CASSQDKAAGSFYGYTF
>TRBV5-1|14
CASSLRTTGGELFF
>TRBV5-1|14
CASSLTGVNYGYTF
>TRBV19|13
CASSIGTSREQYF
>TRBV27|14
CASSLTESTDTQYF
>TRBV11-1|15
CASSSGVPGANVLTF
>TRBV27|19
CASSPLLAGGPSFSDEQFF
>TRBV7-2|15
CASRIPGRNKETQYF
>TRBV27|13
CASSAGRYTEAFF
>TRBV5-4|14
CASSLRAVYNEQFF
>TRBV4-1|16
CASSQEVAGGYNEQFF
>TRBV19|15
CASSRTPATNEKLFF
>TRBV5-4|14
CASSLASGYETQYF
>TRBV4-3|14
CASSQQTGDTEAFF
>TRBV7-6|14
CASSRYRESGGYTF
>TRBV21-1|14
CASSLDGDSYEQYF
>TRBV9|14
CASSRGPGAQEQYF
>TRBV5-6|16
CASSLDRGRPTDTQYF
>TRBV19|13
CASSRTGGYEQYF
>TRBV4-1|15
CASSRLAYGQETQYF
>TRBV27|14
CASSGTSGIYEQYF
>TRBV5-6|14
CASSLGTGGYEQYF
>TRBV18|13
CASSPGEGTGYTF
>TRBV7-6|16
CASRRLAGVSSGELFF
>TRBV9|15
CASSLRSGSTDTQYF
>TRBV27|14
CASSPVTAVYEQYF
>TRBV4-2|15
CASSQVSGGAETQYF
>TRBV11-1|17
CASSSPGGEGAFYGYTF
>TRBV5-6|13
CASSLAGSYEQYF
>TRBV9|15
CASSVSGGRNTEAFF
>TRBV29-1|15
CSVEVKGRLLDEQFF
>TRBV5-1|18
CASSTDRGPVGRANVLTF
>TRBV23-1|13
CASADRRNQPQHF
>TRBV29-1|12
CSVEASTDTQYF
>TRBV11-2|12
CASSLVDYEQYF
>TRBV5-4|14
CASSGAGMHNEQFF
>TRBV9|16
CASSVRLVAGPWGYTF
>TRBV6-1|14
CAIRPWGNTGELFF